Each of the 24 T cell receptor beta chains below was sequenced from the same sample in a study of blood T cell repertoires in COVID-19. TCRdb keeps only in-frame clones here, not all; method: immunoSEQ multiplex PCR. The table has 17,000 or so clones, around 82% seen once; the top ten hold 22%. The specimen sequenced was peripheral blood. Receptor source: a man aged 55-75 years with active or convalescent COVID-19.

The chain employs TRBV11-2 and TRBJ2-5; 14 bases are a match to TRBD2. This CDR3 contains 19 residues. After removal of 0 bases from V and 2 bases from J, the junction contained 8 bases not matched to a gene. The germline gives CDR1 SGHAT, CDR2 FQNNGV. The DNA for the CDR3 is TGTGCCAGCAGCTTAGACGCCCGACTAGCGGGGGGGAGGCAAGAGACCCAGTACTTC. Its translation is CASSLDARLAGGRQETQYF.

This chain uses TRBV25-1 with TRBJ2-6; TRBD1 matches at 7 bases. The CDR3 sequence is 18 residues long. J gave up 1 base and V 4 bases, and 10 bases lay outside the gene matches. Per the germline V gene, CDR1 is MGHDK and CDR2 is SYGVNS. The CDR3, as DNA: TGTGCCAGCAGTGCATCGACAGGGTCCCTTTCTGGGGCCAACGTCCTGACTTTC. Protein: CASSASTGSLSGANVLTF. Using reference TRBV25-1 and TRBJ2-6 for the parts outside the CDR3, the full variable domain is EADIYQTPRYLVIGTGKKITLECSQTMGHDKMYWYQQDPGMELHLIHYSYGVNSTEKGDLSSESTVSRIRTEHFPLTLESARPSHTSQYLCASSASTGSLSGANVLTFGAGSRLTVL.

J is TRBJ2-5 and V is TRBV28, with 8 nucleotides matching TRBD2. The length of the CDR3 is 14 residues. The germline V gene encodes CDR1 MDHEN and CDR2 SYDVKM. Trimming cost V 6 bases and J 5 bases; bases outside gene matches: 8. The CDR3 sequence is CASSPGGARETQYF. The CDR3 region has the DNA TGTGCCAGCAGCCCCGGGGGGGCCAGGGAGACCCAGTACTTC.

The J gene is TRBJ2-7, the V gene TRBV19, with a possible D match to TRBD1 (6 bases). Germline CDR1 reads LNHDA; CDR2 reads SQIVND (reference sequence). Trimming took off 8 bases at V and 0 bases at J, with 8 bases between the two ends. This CDR3 region has 12 residues. The CDR3 DNA reads TGTGCCAGTCGGGACAACTCCTACGAGCAGTACTTC. This gives the protein CASRDNSYEQYF.

The chain carries TRBV11-3 and TRBJ1-1; D gene uncertain. With 4 bases removed from V and 1 base from J, the gap between germline ends came to 7 bases. This CDR3 is 13 amino acids long. Germline V gives CDR1 SGHNT, CDR2 YENEEA. The CDR3 nucleotides read TGTGCCAGCAGCTCCGGGTCGAACACTGAAGCTTTCTTT. It specifies CASSSGSNTEAFF.

The V and J genes are TRBV2 and TRBJ1-4, with no clear D. The CDR3 sequence is 15 residues long. The V end was cut by 4 bases, the J end by 5 bases, with 14 bases between. CDR1 and CDR2 (germline): SNHLY, FYNNEI. The CDR3 nucleotides read TGTGCCAGCAGTGGGAGGGCCGGGTCGAATGAAAAACTGTTTTTT. It specifies CASSGRAGSNEKLFF.

This clone was counted once. This sequence joins TRBV6-5 and TRBJ2-7; 7 nucleotides match TRBD1. V lost 7 bases, J lost 6 bases, and 15 bases stayed unmatched. The CDR3 totals 15 residues. In germline, CDR1 is MNHEY, CDR2 SVGAGI. The CDR3 loop reads CASKVSGGSPLEQYF. In DNA form, the CDR3 reads TGTGCCAGCAAGGTCTCAGGGGGATCTCCCCTCGAGCAGTACTTC.

The table lists this clone with a few counts. The chain recombines TRBV5-1 with TRBJ1-1, with 7 bases matching TRBD1. Germline-derived CDR1 and CDR2 are SGHRS and YFSETQ. Germline trimming cut 6 bases from V and 5 bases from J; bases unmatched to any gene: 4. The CDR3 covers 12 residues. CDR3 sequence reads: CASKGTATEAFF. The CDR3 coding sequence is TGCGCCAGCAAAGGGACAGCGACTGAAGCTTTCTTT.

This chain links TRBV6-1 with TRBJ1-5; maybe TRBD1 (6 bases). With 2 bases removed from V and 0 bases from J, the gap between germline ends came to 14 bases. The CDR3 has 17 residues. The germline V gene has CDR1 MNHNS and CDR2 SASEGT. CDR3 bases: TGTGCCAGCAGTGAACTCGGAGGGGGGGATAGCAATCAGCCCCAGCATTTT. Protein: CASSELGGGDSNQPQHF.

The J gene is TRBJ2-7, the V gene TRBV11-2; D gene uncertain. The CDR3 is 11 amino acids. Deletions cut 5 bases from V and 5 bases from J, with 7 bases between. Germline V gene data show CDR1 as SGHAT and CDR2 as FQNNGV. CDR3 amino acids: CASSPLHEQYF. The CDR3, as DNA: TGTGCCAGCAGCCCTCTCCACGAGCAGTACTTC.

The chain links TRBV2 to TRBJ2-3; D uncertain. The V end lost 4 bases, the J end lost 7 bases, and 3 bases lay between the germline ends. The CDR3 length is 10 residues. The V gene's germline CDR1 is SNHLY and CDR2 FYNNEI. CDR3 in DNA: TGTGCCAGCAGTGTAAATACGCAGTATTTT. Residues: CASSVNTQYF.

The chain couples TRBV5-4 to TRBJ1-3, with unresolved D. The CDR3 has 15 amino acids. V shed 1 base and J shed 1 base, with 9 bases lying between them. Germline V gene sequence: CDR1 SGHNT, CDR2 YYREEE (reference sequence). The CDR3 region is CASSLPTRSGNTIYF. The CDR3 region has the DNA TGTGCCAGCAGCTTGCCTACTCGGTCTGGAAACACCATATATTTT.

J is TRBJ2-7 and V is TRBV10-3, with TRBD1 matching over 7 bases. J gave up 0 bases and V 6 bases, and 14 bases lay outside the gene matches. The CDR3 spans 17 residues. The germline V gene encodes CDR1 ENHRY and CDR2 SYGVKD. This CDR3 reads CAISRTDRAPLSYEQYF. CDR3 DNA sequence: TGTGCCATCAGCCGCACCGACAGGGCCCCCCTCTCCTACGAGCAGTACTTC.

J is TRBJ2-1 and V is TRBV24-1; no definite D call. Between the trimmed V and J ends, which lost 3 bases and 7 bases, there was a span of 6 bases. This CDR3 is built from 12 residues. The germline V gene has CDR1 KGHDR and CDR2 SFDVKD. The CDR3 protein is CATSDTTNEQFF. CDR3 in DNA: TGTGCCACCAGTGATACTACGAATGAGCAGTTCTTC.

By frequency in the sample, this clone is medium-sized (0.01 to 0.1%). This chain uses TRBV19 with TRBJ2-7; 11 nucleotides match TRBD1. CDR3 length: 13 amino acids. V was pared by 10 bases and J by 7 bases, with 9 bases of the junction left unmatched. Germline V CDR1 and CDR2: LNHDA, SQIVND (reference sequence). CDR3 region: CATRGQGEYEQYF. The CDR3 DNA reads TGTGCCACCCGGGGACAGGGGGAATATGAGCAGTACTTC.

The genes are TRBV21-1 and TRBJ1-5. TRBV21-1 is shown as a pseudogene. The CDR3 extends over 15 amino acids. The CDR3, as DNA: TGTGCCAGCAGCAAAGTCGGGAGGGAGGGTCAGCCCCAGCATTTT. It encodes CASSKVGREGQPQHF.

This clone was counted a few times. This sequence joins TRBV5-6 and TRBJ2-7, with a possible D match to TRBD1 (5 bases). The CDR3 runs 13 residues. Trimming left V 0 bases short and J 4 bases short, with 8 bases between. Germline CDR1 and CDR2: SGHDT and YYEEEE. Written as DNA, the CDR3 is TGTGCCAGCAGCTTGGTGACAGCTTACGAGCAGTACTTC. This sequence encodes CASSLVTAYEQYF.

CDR3 in DNA: TGTGCCAGCGTTGGGGCCGCTGGCACAGATACGCAGTATTTT. Amino acids: CASVGAAGTDTQYF. The chain combines TRBV6-5 with TRBJ2-3, with a tentative D call TRBD1 (5 bases). Germline loops: CDR1 MNHEY, CDR2 SVGAGI. Trimming removed 8 bases from V and 1 base from J, with 13 bases in between. The length of the CDR3 is 14 residues.

V gene TRBV19 combines with J gene TRBJ1-1; TRBD1 matches 8 bases. J was trimmed by 6 bases and V by 9 bases; bases with no gene match: 9. The germline V gene encodes CDR1 LNHDA and CDR2 SQIVND (reference sequence). This CDR3 is 13 amino acids long. The CDR3: CASGGQGKSEAFF. The CDR3, as DNA: TGTGCCAGCGGAGGACAGGGAAAATCTGAAGCTTTCTTT. The full variable domain, with the rest looked up from reference TRBV19 and TRBJ1-1, is DGGITQSPKYLFRKEGQNVTLSCEQNLNHDAMYWYRQDPGQGLRLIYYSQIVNDFQKGDIAEGYSVSREKKESFPLTVTSAQKNPTAFYLCASGGQGKSEAFFGQGTRLTVV.

The chain recombines TRBV4-2 with TRBJ2-5; 7 bases agree with TRBD2. The CDR3 loop spans 15 amino acids. V was pared by 5 bases and J by 0 bases, with 6 bases of the junction left unmatched. The germline CDR1 and CDR2 sequences are LGHNA and YNFKEQ. The CDR3 sequence: CASSRQRGNQETQYF. The CDR3 DNA sequence: TGTGCCAGCAGCAGGCAGCGGGGCAACCAAGAGACCCAGTACTTC.

V is TRBV2 and J is TRBJ2-3; TRBD2 matches at 10 bases. Per germline, CDR1 SNHLY and CDR2 FYNNEI. The V gene end was trimmed by 4 bases and the J gene end by 1 base; junction bases not matched to a gene: 2. The CDR3 contains 15 residues. The CDR3 region is CASSGLAGRTDTQYF. The CDR3 DNA follows: TGTGCCAGCAGTGGACTAGCGGGTCGCACAGATACGCAGTATTTT.

The CDR3 nucleotides are TGTGCCAGCAGCTTAGTTCAGACAGGGCTCGGAGAGACCCAGTACTTC. Protein: CASSLVQTGLGETQYF. The V and J genes are TRBV11-2 and TRBJ2-5, with 7 bases identical to TRBD1. Per the germline V gene, CDR1 is SGHAT and CDR2 is FQNNGV. CDR3 length: 16 residues. V shed 1 base and J 4 bases; nucleotides not matched to a gene: 9.

The V call is TRBV5-6, the J call TRBJ1-6; D is perhaps TRBD1 (6 bases). V was shortened by 3 bases and J by 0 bases, with 13 bases between the two germline ends. Germline V gives CDR1 SGHDT, CDR2 YYEEEE. The length of the CDR3 is 17 residues. In DNA form, the CDR3 reads TGTGCCAGCAGCTCCCGACAGGAAAGCTCCTATAATTCACCCCTCCACTTT. Amino acids: CASSSRQESSYNSPLHF.

This clone appeared a few times. The chain is built from TRBV24-1 and TRBJ1-6, with D unclear. This CDR3 comprises 18 residues. Deletions cut 6 bases from V and 9 bases from J, with 26 bases between. Germline V lookup: CDR1 KGHDR, CDR2 SFDVKD. The CDR3 nucleotides read TGTGCCACCAGTTACCCCTCGGGGTTTAAGAGGGTAAGTTCACCCCTCCACTTT. It translates to CATSYPSGFKRVSSPLHF.